Listed here are 6 T cell receptor beta chains from one sample, sequenced in a study of shared clonotypes between healthy human individuals. Naive CD8 cells lacked CD45RO, underwent positive selection for CCR7 and left out terminally differentiated effector memory CD45RA+ cells. TCRdb keeps only in-frame clones here, not all; method: immunoSEQ multiplex PCR. This repertoire shows 1.5 million to 2.5 million clones, approximately 95% found once; its top ten account for 1% to 1.5%. Sequenced input: naive CD8+ T cells sorted from blood. These receptors all stem from a man younger than 35 in good health.

The chain joins TRBV4-3 to TRBJ2-7, with 10 bases matching TRBD2. The CDR3 extends over 17 amino acids. CDR1 and CDR2 (germline): LGHNA, YSLEER. After removal of 4 bases from V and 1 base from J, the junction contained 10 bases not matched to a gene. CDR3 sequence (DNA): TGCGCCAGCAGCCCCGGGACTAGCGTGACGGCGTCCTACGAGCAGTACTTC. Translation gives CASSPGTSVTASYEQYF.

The chain recombines TRBV30 with TRBJ1-1; 7 nucleotides align to TRBD1. The CDR3 spans 13 residues. Losses at the gene ends were 5 bases for V and 4 bases for J; bases not matched to a gene: 7. Looked up from germline, CDR1 is GTSNPN and CDR2 is SVGIG (reference sequence). CDR3 in amino acids: CAWDQGGFTEAFF. CDR3 coding DNA: TGTGCCTGGGATCAGGGGGGCTTCACTGAAGCTTTCTTT.

The rearrangement uses TRBV7-9 and TRBJ2-2; tentatively, D is TRBD1 (6 bases). V lost 4 bases and J 5 bases, leaving 20 bases between the germline ends. Germline CDR1 SEHNR, CDR2 FQNEAQ (reference sequence). This CDR3 has 17 residues. The CDR3 loop reads CASSSRDKSYSTGELFF. The CDR3 DNA is TGTGCCAGCAGCTCCCGGGACAAGTCATACTCTACCGGGGAGCTGTTTTTT.

J is TRBJ1-2 and V is TRBV7-9; maybe TRBD1 (5 bases). The V and J ends lost 1 base and 3 bases respectively, with 15 bases between them. The CDR3 loop spans 16 amino acids. CDR1 and CDR2 from the germline V gene are SEHNR and FQNEAQ (reference sequence). CDR3 nucleotide sequence: TGTGCCAGCAGCTTAGGCGAAGGGGAAACTCACTATGGCTACACCTTC. This codes for CASSLGEGETHYGYTF.

The chain couples TRBV11-1 to TRBJ1-2; weak D call: TRBD1 (5 bases). Per the germline V gene, CDR1 is SGHAT and CDR2 is FQDESV (reference sequence). The CDR3 sequence is 14 residues long. V was shortened by 1 base and J by 6 bases, with 12 bases between the two germline ends. This chain's CDR3 is CASSLVGGTNGYTF. The CDR3 DNA reads as TGTGCCAGCAGCTTAGTCGGGGGGACGAATGGCTACACCTTC.

The rearrangement uses TRBV7-6 and TRBJ2-2; 13 nucleotides match TRBD2. Germline CDR1 is SGHVS and CDR2 is FNYEAQ. CDR3 length equals 17 residues. Trimming removed 5 bases from V and 1 base from J; junction bases left unmatched: 4. The CDR3 DNA follows: TGTGCCAGCAGCCTTTGGACTAGCGGGGGGAACACCGGGGAGCTGTTTTTT. Amino acids: CASSLWTSGGNTGELFF. The whole variable domain, remainder taken from reference TRBV7-6 and TRBJ2-2, is GAGVSQSPRYKVTKRGQDVALRCDPISGHVSLYWYRQALGQGPEFLTYFNYEAQQDKSGLPNDRFSAERPEGSISTLTIQRTEQRDSAMYRCASSLWTSGGNTGELFFGEGSRLTVL.